Here is one T cell receptor (beta chain) with its context. These data are taken from a study of blood T cell repertoires in COVID-19. Authors' methods: Amplification of reference gene primers provided the estimated nucleated cell counts. The repertoire was sequenced with immunoSEQ multiplex PCR; TCRdb's copy has only in-frame clones and lacks some. V and J calls and clone size are given by that table; D and trimming were obtained from the DNA. The sample contains some 250,000 clones, 88% of which appear only once. Trimming cost V 5 bases and J 0 bases, with 11 bases left between them. Per germline, CDR1 MNHEY and CDR2 SMNVEV (reference sequence). This CDR3 is built from 14 residues.

The rearrangement links TRBV27 to TRBJ2-7; D is ambiguous. Sample: peripheral blood. This TCR came from a woman aged 25-40 years with acute or convalescent COVID-19. Here the CDR3 reads CASSISGSSYEQYF. CDR3 DNA: TGTGCCAGCAGTATCTCGGGTAGCTCCTACGAGCAGTACTTC.